The present entry profiles one T cell receptor (beta chain) with its context. Its antigen is unknown. This entry comes from a study of response to subunit inactivated influenza vaccine. Per germline, CDR1 LNHNV and CDR2 YYDKDF (reference sequence). Trimming removed 0 bases from V and 1 base from J, with 9 bases in between. This CDR3 contains 15 residues. Findings and caveats of the study: The study's authors posited that every seasonal influenza vaccination enlists few new T cells.

MiXCR was run by TCRdb on the RT-PCR reads, yielding one entry per CDR3 protein. The table has around 480,000 distinct CDR3 sequences, approximately 15% seen once. The chain recombines TRBV15 with TRBJ1-1; D unresolved. The material was CD4+ T cells sorted from PBMCs, obtained about 23 months after vaccination. This sequence originates from a man aged 50 to 75 who received an inactivated influenza vaccine. CDR3 in amino acids: CATSRDRVPNTEAFF. CDR3 in DNA: TGTGCCACCAGCAGAGACCGGGTGCCGAACACTGAAGCTTTCTTT.